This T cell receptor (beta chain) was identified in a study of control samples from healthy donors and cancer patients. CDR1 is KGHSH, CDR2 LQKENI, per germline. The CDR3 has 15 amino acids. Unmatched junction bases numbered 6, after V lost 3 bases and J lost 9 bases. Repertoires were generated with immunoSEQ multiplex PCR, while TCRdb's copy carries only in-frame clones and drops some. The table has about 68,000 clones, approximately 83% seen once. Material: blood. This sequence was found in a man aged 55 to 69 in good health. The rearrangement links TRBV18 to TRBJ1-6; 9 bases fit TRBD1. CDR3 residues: CASSPSTGGGSPLHF. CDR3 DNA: TGTGCCAGCTCACCGTCGACAGGGGGGGGTTCACCCCTCCACTTT.